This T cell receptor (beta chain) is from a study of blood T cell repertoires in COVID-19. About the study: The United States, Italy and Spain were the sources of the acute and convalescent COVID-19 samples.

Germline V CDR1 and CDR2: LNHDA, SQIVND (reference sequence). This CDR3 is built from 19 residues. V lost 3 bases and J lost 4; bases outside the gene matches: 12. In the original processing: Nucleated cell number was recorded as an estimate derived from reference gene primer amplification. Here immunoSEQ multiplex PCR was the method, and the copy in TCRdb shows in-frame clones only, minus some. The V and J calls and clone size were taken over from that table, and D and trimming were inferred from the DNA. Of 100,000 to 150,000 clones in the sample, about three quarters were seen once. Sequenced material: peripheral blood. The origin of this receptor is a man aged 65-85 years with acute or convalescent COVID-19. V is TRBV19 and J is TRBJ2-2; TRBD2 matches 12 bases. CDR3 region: CASSMGLAGGPVVTGELFF. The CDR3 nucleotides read TGTGCCAGTAGTATGGGCCTAGCGGGAGGGCCGGTAGTCACCGGGGAGCTGTTTTTT.